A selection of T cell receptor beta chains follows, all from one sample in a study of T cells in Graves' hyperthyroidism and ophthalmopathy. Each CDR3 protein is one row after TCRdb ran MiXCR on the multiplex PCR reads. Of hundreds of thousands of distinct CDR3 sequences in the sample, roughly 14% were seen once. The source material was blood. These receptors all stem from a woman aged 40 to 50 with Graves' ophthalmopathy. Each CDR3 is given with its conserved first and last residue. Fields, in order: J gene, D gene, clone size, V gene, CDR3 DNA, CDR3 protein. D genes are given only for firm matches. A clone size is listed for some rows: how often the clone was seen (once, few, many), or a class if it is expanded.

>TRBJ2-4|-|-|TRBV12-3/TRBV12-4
TGTGCCAGCAGTTCCCGACATGCGGGGAACATTCAGTACTTC
CASSSRHAGNIQYF
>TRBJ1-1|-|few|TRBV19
TGTGCCAGTAGTCTAGGGCTTCCCCCGGCTTTCTTT
CASSLGLPPAFF
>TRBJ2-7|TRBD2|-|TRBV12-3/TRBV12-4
TGTGCCAGCTGGCAGGACTGGGGTAGCGGGAGTTCCGGCGAGCAGTACTTC
CASWQDWGSGSSGEQYF
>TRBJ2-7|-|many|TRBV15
TGTGCCACCAGCAGAGACCAGCTTTCCTACGAGCAGTACTTC
CATSRDQLSYEQYF
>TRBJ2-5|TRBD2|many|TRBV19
TGTGCCAGTAGTGAAACGGGAGGGCCGGGCGAGACCCAGTACTTC
CASSETGGPGETQYF
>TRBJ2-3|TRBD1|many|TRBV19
TGTGCCAGTAGTATTAAGGGGGCAGTAGATACGCAGTATTTT
CASSIKGAVDTQYF
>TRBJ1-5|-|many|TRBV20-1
TGCAGTGCTAGAGGGAACAGGGAGGGACAGCCCCAGCATTTT
CSARGNREGQPQHF
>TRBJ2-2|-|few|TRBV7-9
TGTGCCAGCAGCCCTACCCCCTCACCCGGGGAGCTGCTTTTT
CASSPTPSPGELLF
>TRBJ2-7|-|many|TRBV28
TGTGCCAGCAGTTTTACAAGGTTGAACTACGAGCAGTACTTC
CASSFTRLNYEQYF
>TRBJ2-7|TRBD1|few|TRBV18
TGTGCCAGCTCAGCTTTACCGGGACAGTACGAGCAGTACTTC
CASSALPGQYEQYF
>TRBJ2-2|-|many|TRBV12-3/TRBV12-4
TGTGCCAGTACCGCGGATACCGGGGAGCTGTTTTTT
CASTADTGELFF
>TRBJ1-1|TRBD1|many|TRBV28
TGTGCCAGCAGATCCGGGACAGTGATGAACACTGAAGCTTTCTTT
CASRSGTVMNTEAFF
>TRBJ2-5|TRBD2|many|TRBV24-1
TGTGCCACCAGTGACCACCCGACTAGCGGGAGGGCCGGGGAGACCCAGTACTTC
CATSDHPTSGRAGETQYF
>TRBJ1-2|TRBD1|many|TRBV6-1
TGTGCCAGCACCACAGGGGTCCAAACCTATGGCTACACCTTC
CASTTGVQTYGYTF
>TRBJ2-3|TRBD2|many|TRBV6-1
TGTGCCAGCAGCCCCAAGGTAGCGGGAGTGACAGATACGCAGTATTTT
CASSPKVAGVTDTQYF
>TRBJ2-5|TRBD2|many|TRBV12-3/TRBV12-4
TGTGCCAGCAGTTTAGAGAGGGGTAGCGGGATCCAAGAGACCCAGTACTTC
CASSLERGSGIQETQYF
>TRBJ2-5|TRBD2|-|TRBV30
TGTGCCTGGAGTGTACTAGCGGGCCAAGAGACCCAGTACTTC
CAWSVLAGQETQYF
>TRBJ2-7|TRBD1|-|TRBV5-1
TGCGCCAGCAGCTTTGGACAGGGGGGAGACGAGCAGTACTTC
CASSFGQGGDEQYF
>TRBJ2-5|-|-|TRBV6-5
TGTGCCAGCAGTTACTCGGGGGGTTCAGCGGAGACCCAGTACTTC
CASSYSGGSAETQYF
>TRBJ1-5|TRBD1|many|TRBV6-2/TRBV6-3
TGTGCCAGCAGTTACGGGTTGAGGGACAGTTATAGCAATCAGCCCCAGCATTTT
CASSYGLRDSYSNQPQHF
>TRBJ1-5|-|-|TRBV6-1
TGTGCCAGCAGTGTAACAGGGACCGTAAGCAATCAGCCCCAGCATTTT
CASSVTGTVSNQPQHF
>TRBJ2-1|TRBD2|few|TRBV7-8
TGTGCCAGCAGCTCCGAGGGGACTAGATCCCACAATGAGCAGTTCTTC
CASSSEGTRSHNEQFF
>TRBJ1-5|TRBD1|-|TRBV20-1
TGCAGTGCTGGAGTCGGGACAGTGGCCTATAGCAATCAGCCCCAGCATTTT
CSAGVGTVAYSNQPQHF
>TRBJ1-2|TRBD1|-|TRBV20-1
TGCAGTGCTAGTGGACAGGGGGCATATGGCTACACCTTC
CSASGQGAYGYTF
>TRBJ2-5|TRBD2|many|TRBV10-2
TGCGCCACTCAAAACGGGGGGGTAAGGAATGGAGAGACCCAGTACTTC
CATQNGGVRNGETQYF